This TCR beta chain was observed in a study of blood T cell repertoires in COVID-19. Background on the study: There were acute and convalescent COVID-19 samples, and they came from the United States, Italy and Spain. T cells, B-cell-depleted T cells, or PBMCs provided the cDNA or gDNA that served as material.

In the authors' methods: Researchers report that nucleated cell counts were estimated from reference gene primer amplification. Measured with immunoSEQ multiplex PCR; TCRdb has only the in-frame clones, and not every one. V and J calls and clone size are those listed in that table; D and trimming were worked out from the DNA. Among 250,000 to 300,000 clones listed, roughly nine tenths were seen once. The CDR3 totals 16 residues. Germline V CDR1 and CDR2: SGHTA, FQGNSA. Trimming removed 5 bases at V and 4 bases at J, with 19 bases between. This clonotype was sampled from a woman in her 50s who had recovered from COVID-19. Sample: peripheral blood. The chain recombines TRBV7-2 with TRBJ2-3, with D tentatively TRBD2 (6 bases). The CDR3 region is CASSRQGTGSADTQYF. DNA of the CDR3: TGTGCCAGCAGCCGGCAGGGTACCGGGAGCGCAGATACGCAGTATTTT.